The 32 T cell receptor beta chains given below trace back to one sample, sequenced in a study of CD8 T cells in Susac syndrome. Reverse transcription of roughly 0.5 to 1 ug RNA used random hexamers. From the immunoSEQ multiplex PCR reads, TCRdb called clonotypes with MiXCR, one entry per CDR3 protein. This sample has 200,000 or so distinct CDR3 sequences, with 85% to 95% found just once. The material sequenced was CD8+ T cells from PBMCs. Receptor source: a human donor with Susac syndrome.

This rearrangement joins TRBV3-1 to TRBJ1-1; the D gene is possibly TRBD1 (6 bases). This CDR3 contains 13 residues. The ends were cut back, 2 bases at V and 3 bases at J, with 7 bases in the middle. Germline assignment: CDR1 LGHDT and CDR2 YNNKEL (reference sequence). The CDR3 region is CASSQYRDTEAFF. CDR3 DNA sequence: TGTGCCAGCAGCCAATACAGGGACACTGAAGCTTTCTTT.

The rearrangement links TRBV14 to TRBJ2-1; D is unresolved. The length of the CDR3 is 18 residues. The germline V gene has CDR1 SGHDN and CDR2 FVKESK. V gave up 0 bases and J gave up 4 bases, with 19 bases separating them. DNA of the CDR3: TGTGCCAGCAGCCAAGAGGGTTGGGGTATAAACGGATACAATGAGCAGTTCTTC. This gives the protein CASSQEGWGINGYNEQFF.

The chain combines TRBV25-1 with TRBJ2-3, with 12 bases identical to TRBD2. V lost 5 bases, J lost 4 bases, and 7 bases stayed unmatched. This CDR3 has 16 residues. Germline loops: CDR1 MGHDK, CDR2 SYGVNS. CDR3 protein: CASSLTLAGGPDTQYF. The CDR3 DNA follows: TGTGCCAGCAGTCTCACCCTAGCGGGAGGGCCAGATACGCAGTATTTT.

The chain has TRBV15 and TRBJ2-5, with TRBD1 as a possible D gene (6 bases). The germline CDR1 and CDR2 sequences are LNHNV and YYDKDF (reference sequence). The V gene lost 3 bases and the J gene lost 5 bases, with 16 bases spanning the gap. The CDR3 totals 15 residues. For the CDR3, the DNA is TGTGCCACCAGCAGGGTGTACAGGGAGCACGAGACCCAGTACTTC. Translating gives CATSRVYREHETQYF.

The rearrangement links TRBV11-2 to TRBJ2-3, with 7 positions matching TRBD1. J gave up 0 bases and V 5 bases, and 11 bases lay outside the gene matches. CDR1 is SGHAT and CDR2 is FQNNGV in the germline V gene. The CDR3 is 17 residues long. As DNA, the CDR3 is TGTGCCAGCAGCCCCAGCAGCGACAGGGTTAGCACAGATACGCAGTATTTT. Translation gives CASSPSSDRVSTDTQYF.

This clonotype came up once. The chain recombines TRBV3-1 with TRBJ2-1; D is unresolved. V dropped 0 bases and J dropped 3 bases, with 18 bases sitting between them. Germline V gene data show CDR1 as LGHDT and CDR2 as YNNKEL (reference sequence). The length of the CDR3 is 18 residues. The CDR3 sequence: CASSQDRASPIHYNEQFF. As DNA, the CDR3 is TGTGCCAGCAGCCAAGATCGGGCGAGCCCAATCCACTACAATGAGCAGTTCTTC.

The rearrangement links TRBV20-1 to TRBJ2-5; the match to TRBD1 covers 8 bases. CDR1 is DFQATT, CDR2 SNEGSKA, per germline (reference sequence). V shed 3 bases and J 5 bases; nucleotides not matched to a gene: 14. The CDR3 covers 16 residues. The DNA for the CDR3 is TGCAGTGCTAGTCCGCGGTATACAGGGGGTGTTGAGACCCAGTACTTC. It yields the protein CSASPRYTGGVETQYF.

J is TRBJ1-3 and V is TRBV4-2; D might be TRBD1 (6 bases). This CDR3 comprises 15 residues. Germline CDR1 reads LGHNA; CDR2 reads YNFKEQ. The V and J ends lost 5 bases and 3 bases respectively, with 14 bases between them. Here the CDR3 DNA reads TGTGCCAGCAGCACCGAGGACAGACTTGGAAACACCATATATTTT. Protein sequence: CASSTEDRLGNTIYF.

This rearrangement joins TRBV28 to TRBJ1-5; D is unresolved. Between the trimmed V and J ends, which lost 5 bases and 0 bases, there was a span of 8 bases. Germline CDR1 reads MDHEN; CDR2 reads SYDVKM. CDR3 length: 14 amino acids. CDR3 DNA sequence: TGTGCCAGCAGTCCAAGAAATAGCAATCAGCCCCAGCATTTT. It encodes CASSPRNSNQPQHF.

V is TRBV2 and J is TRBJ2-7; TRBD2 matches at 13 bases. The CDR3 sequence is 15 residues long. Germline V lookup: CDR1 SNHLY, CDR2 FYNNEI. The ends lost 5 bases at V and 3 bases at J; junction bases unmatched: 4. The CDR3 here is CASSYGTSGVYEQYF. CDR3 coding DNA: TGTGCCAGCAGTTACGGGACTAGCGGGGTCTACGAGCAGTACTTC.

V is TRBV15 and J is TRBJ1-5; a possible D gene is TRBD1 (5 bases). Germline-derived CDR1 and CDR2 are LNHNV and YYDKDF (reference sequence). V lost 4 bases to trimming and J lost 4 bases, with 14 bases between them. This CDR3 spans 15 amino acids. CDR3 coding DNA: TGTGCCACCAGCATTGCGGACCGGGGGAATCAGCCCCAGCATTTT. Its translation: CATSIADRGNQPQHF.

The rearrangement links TRBV7-9 to TRBJ2-1; TRBD2 might be the D (5 bases). Germline CDR1 and CDR2: SEHNR and FQNEAQ (reference sequence). Trimming left V 7 bases short and J 5 bases short, with 18 bases between. The CDR3 covers 15 residues. The CDR3, as DNA: TGTGCCAGCACCCTAGGACTTATTTACCACAATGAGCAGTTCTTC. This encodes CASTLGLIYHNEQFF.

CDR3 nucleotide sequence: TGTGCCAGCAGCCGACTAGGGTATGAGCAGTTCTTC. It codes for CASSRLGYEQFF. The chain joins TRBV28 to TRBJ2-1, with D maybe TRBD2 (6 bases). The CDR3 covers 12 residues. V was cut by 6 bases and J by 8 bases, with 11 bases left in between. Germline loops: CDR1 MDHEN, CDR2 SYDVKM.

The rearrangement joins TRBV10-3 to TRBJ2-7, with D possibly being TRBD1 (6 bases). CDR1 ENHRY and CDR2 SYGVKD come from the germline V gene. This CDR3 is 14 amino acids long. V was clipped by 8 bases and J by 0 bases, with 14 bases between them. The CDR3 spells CAIGTQGNSYEQYF. The CDR3 nucleotides are TGTGCCATCGGAACTCAGGGGAACTCCTACGAGCAGTACTTC.

This rearrangement joins TRBV20-1 to TRBJ2-7; 10 bases align to TRBD1. The J segment lost 3 bases and the V segment lost 6 bases, leaving 8 bases of the junction unmatched. The CDR3 contains 14 residues. The germline gives CDR1 DFQATT, CDR2 SNEGSKA (reference sequence). The CDR3 region has the DNA TGCAGTGCGCCCGGGACAGGGGATAACTACGAGCAGTACTTC. Translated, it gives CSAPGTGDNYEQYF.

This clonotype was observed once. The CDR3 coding sequence is TGTGCCAGCGTTCGATCCGGGGGAACAGGGATAGGAGCCTATGGCTACACCTTC. It specifies CASVRSGGTGIGAYGYTF. The chain is built from TRBV7-9 and TRBJ1-2, with D possibly being TRBD1 (6 bases). The CDR3 covers 18 residues. The germline V gene has CDR1 SEHNR and CDR2 FQNEAQ (reference sequence). Trimming took off 8 bases at V and 4 bases at J, with 29 bases between the two ends.

The chain links TRBV7-9 to TRBJ2-7; D ambiguous. From germline, CDR1 is SEHNR and CDR2 FQNEAQ (reference sequence). V was trimmed by 5 bases and J by 1 base, leaving 21 bases between them. The CDR3 runs to 17 residues. Written as DNA, the CDR3 is TGTGCCAGCAGCCCTTCTTTGGGTAGTACATCTTCCTACGAGCAGTACTTC. This gives the protein CASSPSLGSTSSYEQYF.

The J gene is TRBJ2-1, the V gene TRBV2; 7 nucleotides line up with TRBD1. The J segment lost 4 bases and the V segment lost 5 bases, leaving 2 bases of the junction unmatched. Germline V gene data show CDR1 as SNHLY and CDR2 as FYNNEI. There are 13 residues in the CDR3. CDR3 coding DNA: TGTGCCAGCAGTCTGACAGGGTACAATGAGCAGTTCTTC. Protein sequence: CASSLTGYNEQFF.

V gene TRBV29-1 combines with J gene TRBJ1-1; D is unresolved. CDR1 SQVTM and CDR2 ANQGSEA come from the germline V gene. The CDR3 has 14 residues. Trimming cost V 3 bases and J 1 base, with 12 bases left between them. The CDR3 coding sequence is TGCAGCGTTGACCTCGGGAAAGCGAACACTGAAGCTTTCTTT. Its translation is CSVDLGKANTEAFF.

The chain carries TRBV9 and TRBJ2-1; D might be TRBD1 (6 bases). Germline V gene sequence: CDR1 SGDLS, CDR2 YYNGEE. V was trimmed by 0 bases and J by 4 bases, leaving 14 bases between them. The CDR3 covers 16 residues. The CDR3 DNA reads TGTGCCAGCAGCGTAGAGGGACATTTAGGTTACAATGAGCAGTTCTTC. Protein product: CASSVEGHLGYNEQFF.

This chain joins TRBV30 and TRBJ2-1, with 7 bases fitting TRBD2. This CDR3 has 15 amino acids. From germline, CDR1 is GTSNPN and CDR2 SVGIG (reference sequence). With 0 bases clipped from V and 2 bases from J, the junction kept 4 bases outside the gene matches. This CDR3 reads CAWSVLGGTYNEQFF. CDR3 DNA: TGTGCCTGGAGTGTACTGGGAGGGACCTACAATGAGCAGTTCTTC. The full variable domain, rest sourced from reference TRBV30 and TRBJ2-1, is SQTIHQWPATLVQPVGSPLSLECTVEGTSNPNLYWYRQAAGRGLQLLFYSVGIGQISSEVPQNLSASRPQDRQFILSSKKLLLSDSGFYLCAWSVLGGTYNEQFFGPGTRLTVL.

V gene TRBV5-5 combines with J gene TRBJ1-2; weak D call: TRBD1 (5 bases). This CDR3 is 16 amino acids long. The V gene's germline CDR1 is SGHKS and CDR2 YYEKEE (reference sequence). The ends were cut back, 0 bases at V and 4 bases at J, with 16 bases in the middle. This CDR3 is CASSLVDRNIVYGYTF. CDR3 DNA: TGTGCCAGCAGCTTGGTCGACAGAAATATTGTCTATGGCTACACCTTC.

The chain carries TRBV4-1 and TRBJ1-5, with D unresolved. The CDR3 contains 15 residues. Per germline, CDR1 MGHRA and CDR2 YSYEKL. Trimming took off 1 base at V and 6 bases at J, with 13 bases between the two ends. The CDR3 protein is CASSQGESQRQPQHF. The CDR3 DNA reads TGCGCCAGCAGCCAAGGCGAATCCCAGCGTCAGCCCCAGCATTTT.

This chain uses TRBV21-1 with TRBJ2-2. TRBV21-1 is shown as a pseudogene. The CDR3 has 15 amino acids. The CDR3 here is CASTFMVRYTGELFF. DNA for the CDR3: TGTGCCAGCACCTTCATGGTACGATACACCGGGGAGCTGTTTTTT.

This sequence joins TRBV29-1 and TRBJ1-1, with D unresolved. The length of the CDR3 is 13 residues. The germline V gene encodes CDR1 SQVTM and CDR2 ANQGSEA. V lost 5 bases and J 4 bases, leaving 14 bases between the germline ends. The CDR3 sequence is CSVSLQQATEAFF. Here the CDR3 DNA reads TGCAGCGTTTCCTTACAGCAGGCCACTGAAGCTTTCTTT. Full variable domain (rest looked up from reference TRBV29-1 and TRBJ1-1): SAVISQKPSRDICQRGTSLTIQCQVDSQVTMMFWYRQQPGQSLTLIATANQGSEATYESGFVIDKFPISRPNLTFSTLTVSNMSPEDSSIYLCSVSLQQATEAFFGQGTRLTVV.

The chain carries TRBV29-1 and TRBJ2-5, with D hard to call. The CDR3 contains 14 residues. Trimming removed 7 bases at V and 2 bases at J, with 17 bases between. The germline V gene has CDR1 SQVTM and CDR2 ANQGSEA. CDR3 residues: CSGGKMELQETQYF. CDR3 DNA sequence: TGCAGCGGTGGGAAAATGGAGTTACAAGAGACCCAGTACTTC.

This rearrangement joins TRBV5-6 to TRBJ2-2; D may be TRBD1 or TRBD2 (5 bases each). V shed 4 bases and J shed 2 bases, with 18 bases lying between them. Germline loops: CDR1 SGHDT, CDR2 YYEEEE. This CDR3 comprises 17 residues. The CDR3 region is CASSPIDRGPNTGELFF. CDR3 nucleotide sequence: TGTGCCAGCAGCCCTATTGACCGGGGCCCTAACACCGGGGAGCTGTTTTTT.

This chain connects TRBV19 to TRBJ2-6; no firm D call. Trimming removed 3 bases from V and 4 bases from J, with 7 bases in between. The CDR3 contains 14 residues. Germline CDR1 is LNHDA and CDR2 is SQIVND (reference sequence). CDR3 in amino acids: CASSMPGGANVLTF. The CDR3 DNA is TGTGCCAGTAGTATGCCTGGCGGGGCCAACGTCCTGACTTTC. Variable domain in full (rest from reference TRBV19 and TRBJ2-6): DGGITQSPKYLFRKEGQNVTLSCEQNLNHDAMYWYRQDPGQGLRLIYYSQIVNDFQKGDIAEGYSVSREKKESFPLTVTSAQKNPTAFYLCASSMPGGANVLTFGAGSRLTVL.

The chain has TRBV12-3 or TRBV12-4 and TRBJ1-1; the D gene is possibly TRBD1 (5 bases). V was clipped by 4 bases and J by 5 bases, with 11 bases between them. CDR3 length equals 13 residues. The CDR3 loop reads CASSSREGTEAFF. CDR3 coding DNA: TGTGCCAGCAGTTCCCGAGAGGGGACTGAAGCTTTCTTT.

The chain is built from TRBV24-1 and TRBJ2-1; D gene unclear. V lost 6 bases and J lost 4, with 18 bases in between. Germline assignment: CDR1 KGHDR and CDR2 SFDVKD. This CDR3 spans 16 amino acids. CDR3 in DNA: TGTGCCACCAGTCGGTCCGAACGAAATCGATACAATGAGCAGTTCTTC. This sequence encodes CATSRSERNRYNEQFF.

This rearrangement joins TRBV19 to TRBJ2-2; D call uncertain. The CDR3 runs 15 residues. Trimming left V 4 bases short and J 1 base short, with 10 bases between. The germline V gene has CDR1 LNHDA and CDR2 SQIVND (reference sequence). This chain's CDR3 is CASSTRLGNTGELFF. CDR3 in DNA: TGTGCCAGTAGTACCCGGTTAGGGAACACCGGGGAGCTGTTTTTT.

This clonotype was observed a single time. Here the CDR3 DNA reads TGTGCCAGCAGCCAAACTGGGGAGACCCAGTACTTC. Amino acid sequence: CASSQTGETQYF. The V call is TRBV11-2, the J call TRBJ2-5; D is uncertain. Germline CDR1 is SGHAT and CDR2 is FQNNGV. The CDR3 consists of 12 residues. V was pared by 5 bases and J by 5 bases, with 9 bases between.